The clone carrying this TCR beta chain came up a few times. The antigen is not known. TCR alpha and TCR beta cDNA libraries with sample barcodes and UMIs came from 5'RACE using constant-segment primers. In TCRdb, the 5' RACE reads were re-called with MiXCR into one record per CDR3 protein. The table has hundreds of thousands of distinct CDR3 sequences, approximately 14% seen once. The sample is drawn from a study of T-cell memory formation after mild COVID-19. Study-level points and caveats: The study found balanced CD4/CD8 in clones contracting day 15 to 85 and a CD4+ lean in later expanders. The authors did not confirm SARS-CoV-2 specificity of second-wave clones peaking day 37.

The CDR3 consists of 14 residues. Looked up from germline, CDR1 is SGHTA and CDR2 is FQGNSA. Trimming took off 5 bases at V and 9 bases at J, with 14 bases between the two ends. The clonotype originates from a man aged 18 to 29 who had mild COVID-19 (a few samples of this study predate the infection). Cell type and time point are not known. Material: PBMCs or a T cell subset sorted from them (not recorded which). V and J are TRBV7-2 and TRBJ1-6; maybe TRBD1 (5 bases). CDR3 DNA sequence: TGTGCCAGCAGCGAAACAGGAGTGGGTTCACCCCTCCACTTT. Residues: CASSETGVGSPLHF.